Each of the 4 T cell receptor beta chains below was sequenced from the same sample in a study of blood T cell repertoires in COVID-19. The method was immunoSEQ multiplex PCR; TCRdb's version includes in-frame clones alone and lacks a portion of them. The data hold more than 200,000 clones, with more than 75% observed a single time. The sequencing sample was made of peripheral blood. All receptors derive from a woman aged 55-70 years with COVID-19, enrolled during active disease.

The chain recombines TRBV3-1 (or the pseudogene TRBV3-2) with TRBJ2-7; tentatively, D is TRBD2 (6 bases). CDR3 length: 17 residues. Germline lookup yields CDR1 LGHDT and CDR2 YNNKEL (reference sequence). The germline V and J ends were trimmed by 2 bases and 3 bases, with 20 bases remaining between them. The chain's CDR3 is CASSQRGAGLTLYEQYF. The CDR3 DNA reads TGTGCCAGCAGCCAAAGAGGGGCGGGACTTACCCTCTACGAGCAGTACTTC.

J is TRBJ2-1 and V is TRBV18; 12 nucleotides align to TRBD2. Germline V CDR1 and CDR2: KGHSH, LQKENI. V was clipped by 1 base and J by 8 bases; unmatched bases: 6. This CDR3 is built from 16 residues. The CDR3 nucleotides read TGTGCCAGCTCACCACAGCTAGCGGGAGGGAACGATGAGCAGTTCTTC. Translating gives CASSPQLAGGNDEQFF.

The J gene is TRBJ1-5, the V gene TRBV6-2 or TRBV6-3, with 7 bases lining up with TRBD1. This CDR3 is 19 amino acids long. The trim removed 8 bases at V and 6 bases at J, leaving 25 bases unmatched. Germline CDR1 MNHEY, CDR2 SVGEGT. The CDR3 DNA reads as TGTGCCAGCGGCCCTAGGACGGGACAGACGATCGGAAAGGGTCAGCCCCAGCATTTT. Amino acids: CASGPRTGQTIGKGQPQHF.

This clone showed up just a few times. The V gene is TRBV2, the J gene TRBJ2-5; a weak D match, TRBD2 (5 bases). V gave up 7 bases and J gave up 5 bases, with 11 bases separating them. The CDR3 runs 12 residues. Germline V gene lookup returns CDR1 SNHLY and CDR2 FYNNEI. This CDR3 reads CASTPGKETQYF. In DNA, the CDR3 is TGTGCCAGCACCCCCGGGAAGGAGACCCAGTACTTC.